Listed here are 21 T cell receptor beta chains from one sample, sequenced in a study of neurological immune-mediated disorders. TCRdb reprocessed the 5' RACE reads with MiXCR, giving one entry per CDR3 protein. Altogether about 78,000 distinct CDR3 sequences are present, 4.5% to 6.5% being singletons, with the ten largest covering around 2.2%. Sequencing was carried out using PBMCs. The receptor set was obtained from a woman aged 25 to 45 with multiple sclerosis.

This clonotype appeared many times. The chain recombines TRBV7-9 with TRBJ2-5, with D perhaps matching TRBD1 or TRBD2 (6 bases each). Per germline, CDR1 SEHNR and CDR2 FQNEAQ (reference sequence). The germline V and J ends were trimmed by 4 bases and 3 bases, with 15 bases remaining between them. There are 15 residues in the CDR3. The CDR3, as DNA: TGTGCCAGCAGCTACCCGACAGGCGGGAAAGAGACCCAGTACTTC. It yields the protein CASSYPTGGKETQYF.

There are a few counts of this clonotype. A read error may account for a junction end that differs from germline. The gene calls are TRBV3-1 and TRBJ1-5; 8 bases align to TRBD1. Germline CDR1 is LGHDT and CDR2 is YNNKEL (reference sequence). The CDR3 is 15 amino acids. This CDR3 reads CASSPTGAGNQHQHF. The CDR3, as DNA: TGTGCCAGCAGCCCGACAGGGGCCGGCAATCAGCACCAGCATTTT.

This clonotype has at least ten counts. J is TRBJ2-1 and V is TRBV7-9; 10 nucleotides match TRBD1. Germline-derived CDR1 and CDR2 are SEHNR and FQNEAQ (reference sequence). The CDR3 loop spans 15 amino acids. Unmatched junction bases numbered 5, after V lost 5 bases and J lost 4 bases. The CDR3 here is CASSPGQGTYNEQFF. CDR3 DNA sequence: TGTGCCAGCAGCCCGGGACAGGGGACATACAATGAGCAGTTCTTC.

This clonotype has more than one count but fewer than ten. The V gene is TRBV28, the J gene TRBJ1-6, with D possibly matching TRBD1 (5 bases). Looked up from germline, CDR1 is MDHEN and CDR2 is SYDVKM. CDR3 length equals 17 residues. Trimming removed 2 bases from V and 6 bases from J, with 17 bases in between. The CDR3 bases are TGTGCCAGCAGTTTAGGTCGTAGAGGGGCAGGTAATTCACCCCTCCACTTT. Its translation is CASSLGRRGAGNSPLHF.

This clonotype has a count of ten or more. The CDR3 coding sequence is TGCAGTGCTAGTGACGGGAGATCCCACAATGAGCAGTTCTTC. It codes for CSASDGRSHNEQFF. The rearrangement joins TRBV20-1 to TRBJ2-1; D might be TRBD2 (6 bases). Germline V gives CDR1 DFQATT, CDR2 SNEGSKA (reference sequence). The CDR3 contains 14 residues. V was cut by 3 bases and J by 5 bases, with 14 bases left in between.

This clonotype was seen at least ten times. This chain connects TRBV20-1 to TRBJ2-6, with D possibly being TRBD2 (6 bases). The CDR3 is 15 residues long. The V gene's germline CDR1 is DFQATT and CDR2 SNEGSKA (reference sequence). V shed 4 bases and J shed 9 bases, with 19 bases lying between them. In nucleotides, the CDR3 is TGCAGTGCTATAGGGCCCCAAGGAGGGTTCAACGTCCTGACTTTC. Amino acid sequence: CSAIGPQGGFNVLTF.

The chain's CDR3 is CATSQGSYEQYF. The CDR3 DNA follows: TGTGCCACCTCACAGGGCTCCTACGAGCAGTACTTC. The chain is built from TRBV15 and TRBJ2-7, with a tentative D call TRBD1 (6 bases). The CDR3 length is 12 residues. The germline V gene has CDR1 LNHNV and CDR2 YYDKDF (reference sequence). Trimming cost V 8 bases and J 0 bases, with 8 bases left between them.

A few counts support this clonotype. A much larger clone lies a single base off, so this may be a read error. V and J are TRBV5-5 and TRBJ2-4, with unresolved D. Per the germline V gene, CDR1 is SGHKS and CDR2 is YYEKEE (reference sequence). CDR3 length: 13 residues. The CDR3 coding sequence is TGTGCCAGCAGCTTAGACCCAGAAAAAATTCAGTACTTC. Its translation is CASSLDPEKIQYF.

This clonotype was seen at least ten times. The chain employs TRBV5-1 and TRBJ2-1; 7 positions agree with TRBD2. Germline CDR1 and CDR2: SGHRS and YFSETQ. The V and J ends lost 4 bases and 0 bases, in that order; junction bases with no gene match: 7. The CDR3 consists of 16 residues. The CDR3 coding sequence is TGCGCCAGCAGCATATTAGCGGGCGACTCCTACAATGAGCAGTTCTTC. This gives the protein CASSILAGDSYNEQFF.

The table lists this clonotype with a few counts. It may be a read error: a sequence one base away is much more abundant. The CDR3 does not close with the conserved phenylalanine or tryptophan, likely indicating a read error. The rearrangement links TRBV20-1 to TRBJ1-6; TRBD1 might be the D (6 bases). The V end lost 2 bases, the J end lost 4 bases, and 9 bases lay between the germline ends. Germline V gene sequence: CDR1 DFQATT, CDR2 SNEGSKA (reference sequence). CDR3 size: 14 residues. The CDR3 DNA follows: TGCAGTGCTAGACCAACAGGGTATAATTCACCCCTCCACTGT. Translation: CSARPTGYNSPLHC.

J is TRBJ1-1 and V is TRBV20-1; D may be TRBD1 (6 bases). Trimming shortened V by 6 bases and J by 3 bases, and 14 bases separated the two germline ends. CDR3 length: 13 amino acids. Per germline, CDR1 DFQATT and CDR2 SNEGSKA (reference sequence). CDR3 region: CSAVDSLDTEAFF. The CDR3 coding sequence is TGCAGTGCGGTGGACAGCTTAGACACTGAAGCTTTCTTT.

This clonotype was counted ten times or more. The DNA of the CDR3 is TGTGCCACCAGTGATTTGCCTACCAGACAGTCAACGCAGTATTTT. This encodes CATSDLPTRQSTQYF. The chain joins TRBV24-1 to TRBJ2-3, with D perhaps matching TRBD1 (5 bases). Per germline, CDR1 KGHDR and CDR2 SFDVKD. V was pared by 0 bases and J by 9 bases, with 15 bases between. The CDR3 is 15 residues long.

This clonotype has only a few counts. J is TRBJ2-7 and V is TRBV20-1; the match to TRBD1 covers 9 bases. Unmatched junction bases numbered 14, after V lost 2 bases and J lost 3 bases. The germline CDR1 and CDR2 sequences are DFQATT and SNEGSKA (reference sequence). This CDR3 has 17 residues. The CDR3 DNA follows: TGCAGTGCTAGATCCTACAGGGGGCGCTGGCCGCTCTACGAGCAGTACTTC. As protein: CSARSYRGRWPLYEQYF.

The sample holds many counts of this clonotype. This chain connects TRBV20-1 to TRBJ2-5; perhaps D is TRBD1 or TRBD2 (5 bases each). Germline V lookup: CDR1 DFQATT, CDR2 SNEGSKA (reference sequence). The CDR3 length is 15 residues. Deletions cut 0 bases from V and 5 bases from J, with 16 bases between. CDR3 DNA: TGCAGTGCTAGAGATCCCATGGGGGTTTGGGAGACCCAGTACTTC. Protein: CSARDPMGVWETQYF.

In its sample, this clonotype was seen many times. The chain joins TRBV6-6 to TRBJ2-5, with D possibly being TRBD2 (7 bases). Germline V gene sequence: CDR1 MNHNY, CDR2 SVGAGI (reference sequence). V was trimmed by 0 bases and J by 4 bases, leaving 18 bases between them. This CDR3 contains 17 residues. CDR3 bases: TGTGCCAGCAGTTACTCGCTCCGGGGGGCCCGGGGAGAGACCCAGTACTTC. Translation: CASSYSLRGARGETQYF.

This clonotype was seen many times. The CDR3 here is CASSSQPGGPWETQYF. As DNA, the CDR3 is TGTGCCAGCAGCTCACAACCGGGGGGGCCATGGGAGACCCAGTACTTC. The chain carries TRBV7-2 and TRBJ2-5; TRBD2 agrees at 8 bases. From germline, CDR1 is SGHTA and CDR2 FQGNSA. The CDR3 extends over 16 amino acids. J was trimmed by 5 bases and V by 4 bases; bases with no gene match: 12.

In DNA form, the CDR3 reads TGCGCCAGCAGCTTGGGAGTGTTGGTGGCGGTGGATGTTGCAACTAATGAAAAACTGTTTTTT. It translates to CASSLGVLVAVDVATNEKLFF. The V gene is TRBV5-1, the J gene TRBJ1-4; D is unclear. There are 21 residues in the CDR3. Germline assignment: CDR1 SGHRS and CDR2 YFSETQ. Between the trimmed V and J ends, which lost 0 bases and 0 bases, there was a span of 24 bases.

This clonotype appeared many times. The DNA for the CDR3 is TGCAGTGCTGGGTCGGACAGGGGTTTTAATGAAAAACTGTTTTTT. Translating gives CSAGSDRGFNEKLFF. The gene calls are TRBV20-1 and TRBJ1-4, with 9 positions matching TRBD1. There are 15 residues in the CDR3. The J segment lost 4 bases and the V segment lost 5 bases, leaving 8 bases of the junction unmatched. Germline CDR1 and CDR2: DFQATT and SNEGSKA (reference sequence).

This clonotype turned up a few times. This rearrangement joins TRBV20-1 to TRBJ2-5, with D uncertain. V was trimmed by 0 bases and J by 5 bases, leaving 13 bases between them. This CDR3 contains 14 residues. The germline gives CDR1 DFQATT, CDR2 SNEGSKA (reference sequence). Here the CDR3 reads CSARDSTWAETQYF. In nucleotides, the CDR3 is TGCAGTGCTAGAGATTCGACGTGGGCGGAGACCCAGTACTTC.

This clonotype was observed at least ten times. The CDR3 is CASSLGTMGGQETQYF. The CDR3 DNA reads as TGCGCCAGCAGCTTAGGAACGATGGGGGGCCAAGAGACCCAGTACTTC. The gene calls are TRBV5-1 and TRBJ2-5; weak D call: TRBD2 (6 bases). Looked up from germline, CDR1 is SGHRS and CDR2 is YFSETQ. V lost 2 bases and J 1 base, leaving 15 bases between the germline ends. CDR3 size: 16 residues.

This clonotype was recorded many times. The chain recombines TRBV20-1 with TRBJ2-1; TRBD1 might be the D (6 bases). The V end lost 1 base, the J end lost 3 bases, and 13 bases lay between the germline ends. Germline V gives CDR1 DFQATT, CDR2 SNEGSKA (reference sequence). CDR3 length equals 15 residues. In nucleotides, the CDR3 is TGCAGTGCTAGAGCGACAGGCAAAGGCTACAATGAGCAGTTCTTC. Translation gives CSARATGKGYNEQFF.